This record covers a single TCR beta chain. No cognate antigen has been identified for it. No much larger clone exists at a distance of one base, and base qualities are not known. The cohort consisted of 666 healthy bone marrow donors. At the time of sampling, all cohort members were nominally healthy, though unrecorded immune exposures were likely present. The donor tested CMV seropositive and was one of the 289 seropositive cohort members. Every donor gave a peripheral blood sample, and the peripheral blood mononuclear cells from that sample were used for TCR beta sequencing. Genomic DNA extraction from the blood cell samples was performed with the Qiagen DNeasy Blood Extraction Kit. The source of the sample is a study of cytomegalovirus exposure and HLA in healthy donors (dated by TCRdb to the late 2010s). Study-wide context: According to an earlier analysis of 550 to 750 of the donors, about 179 million T cells yielded roughly 110 million unique TCR beta sequences and less than 300 Gb of sequence data. A separate validation cohort of over a hundred different subjects was used in addition to the 666-subject first cohort. A later analysis re-analyzed previously published TCR beta repertoires from about 600 donors and added high-resolution HLA genotyping to study TCR occurrence patterns. The genetic ancestry cluster associated with self-reported Caucasian donors included around 76% of the roughly 400 genotyped donors. Among some 410 genotyped donors of the cohort, an average of around 240,000 unique TCR beta nucleotide sequences were sequenced per donor, about a sixth of them non-productive. Donor age, sex, ethnicity and CMV serostatus were compiled together with the repertoire data. The study aimed to test whether signatures of past pathogen exposure could be identified by cataloging public T cell receptors. Using immunosequencing, the study profiled T cell repertoires from 500 to 800 subjects and related those repertoires to cytomegalovirus serostatus. A handful of DR-DQ haplotypes were handled as single units for association and clustering because linkage in the cohort was strong. To decide whether each TCR beta V gene segment behaved as functional or pseudogenic, an earlier analysis of fewer than 750 of the donors relied on high-throughput TCR beta sequencing. Typing coverage varied by locus: roughly 629-640 donors for A, B, C, DRB1 and DQB1; approximately 500 for DQA1; about 570 for DPA1; under 490 for DPB1. HLA typing included class I and class II loci at four-digit resolution. An early release covering more than 500 HLA-typed donors comprised approximately 300 gigabases of sequencing data and around 86 million unique TCR sequences. To predict cytomegalovirus infection status, the study combined high-throughput TCR immunosequencing, statistical association of individual TCRs with disease status, and machine learning. In the later analysis, no new phenotypic data were used to find candidate immune exposures; instead, reliance was placed on TCR beta sequences and their occurrence across donors. Genome-wide SNP genotypes for about 65% of the 666 donors were used in a later genetic analysis, which treated that subset as a discovery cohort. All discovery cohort repertoires had been generated on a single sequencing platform.

The research as a whole found: A later analysis reported that several top co-occurrence clusters appeared linked to parvovirus B19, influenza, CMV and Epstein-Barr virus. A cluster of highly shared sequence variants was judged likely to represent a technical artifact of the sequencing pipeline. Three of the identified cytomegalovirus-associated TCR beta chains were confirmed in vitro to be specific for cytomegalovirus antigens. A later analysis associated about 17,000 TCR beta sequences with specific HLA alleles at a false discovery rate of 0.05. Cytomegalovirus status was reported to be diagnosed by the classifier with high specificity and sensitivity in both the original and validation cohorts. A later genetic analysis reported fewer N-insertions in productive TCRs among donors in an Asian-associated ancestry cluster than the roughly 700-donor mean. Sequencing depth was assumed to be roughly uniform across donors in the presence/absence analyses, though that assumption may not hold. The study listed approximately 160 TCR beta chains as associated with cytomegalovirus. According to a later analysis, TCR association rates differed among HLA loci, with DRB1 alleles showing the most associated TCRs and HLA-C alleles showing the fewest. Strong co-occurrence of HLA alleles, especially DR and DQ, made assigning TCR associations to individual alleles difficult. CMV serostatus was the only immune exposure information available for the cohort. In an earlier analysis of about 600 of the donors, most TCR beta V segments appeared in productive rearrangements about 87% or about 30% of the time, broadly matching IMGT annotations. The earlier analysis of 587 of the donors excluded around 17 rarely observed V segments, including chromosome 9 orphons, because counts were too low. Across donors, most TCR sequences were observed very rarely, whereas some public TCRs were present in many individuals. HLA typing was unavailable for some donors at each locus, so association tests used only the typed subset. A later analysis found that most CMV-associated TCR beta chains appeared HLA-restricted, with HLA associations seemingly driven largely by CMV exposure. The authors suggested that the approach could potentially be generalized to other disease states and immunological phenotypes. A further reported finding was that TCR beta sequences accurately predicted the HLA-A and HLA-B alleles for most subjects in the first cohort. The cohort was sequenced for TCR beta chains only, and without alpha or paired-chain data the features that could be detected were limited. A later genetic analysis associated a missense DCLRE1C variant with V-gene and J-gene trimming of TCR beta chains, and an independent cohort replicated the association. Correlated functional status among segregating V segments might be attributable to linkage disequilibrium, but an unknown experimental factor could not be ruled out. In a later analysis, HLA-associated TCR beta chains showed more clonal expansion and lower generation probabilities than non-associated chains that were equally common.

Library preparation used the immunoSEQ multiplex PCR assay. The multiplex PCR relied on a mix of 60 forward primers for TCR Vbeta segments and 13 reverse primers for TCR Jbeta segments. The CDR3 region of rearranged TCR beta genes was amplified from genomic DNA by a multiplex PCR assay. Amplified TCR beta libraries were sequenced as 87-base-pair reads on the Illumina HiSeq System. Concerning the study's data processing: Across the 600 to 700 repertoires, a later analysis counted tens of millions of unique TCR beta chains, roughly 11 million of which were shared by at least two donors. A nearest-neighbor algorithm error-corrected the raw reads and collapsed the reads into unique sequences, merging closely related sequences to remove PCR and sequencing errors. V, D and J gene segments were assigned by aligning CDR3 sequences to IMGT reference sequences. For a sequence to be retained, at least a six-nucleotide match to both a V gene segment and a J gene segment was required. Rearrangements were called productive when the CDR3 lacked stop codons and stayed in frame with V and J; all others were non-productive. CDR3 was defined according to IMGT convention as the region running from the second conserved V-encoded cysteine to the conserved J-encoded phenylalanine. Sequences without an unambiguous match to a single V gene segment were excluded from the earlier analysis of about 640 of the donors. In an earlier analysis of roughly 600 of the donors, a V segment was called functional when productive rearrangements were above 56.7%, and segregating when the standard deviation between donors exceeded 5%. A statistical classification framework was built to diagnose cytomegalovirus status from the catalog of TCR beta chain sequences. A later analysis assigned V and J genes by comparing TCR nucleotide sequences with IMGT/GENE-DB human TR gene sequences. A later analysis assigned CDR3 sequences and most-parsimonious VDJ recombination scenarios with the TCRdist pipeline. In a later analysis, each TCR beta chain was defined by its CDR3 amino acid sequence together with its V-gene family, and reads without a unique V-gene family were excluded. To address suspected cross-contamination and a sequencing artifact, a later analysis removed roughly 580 highly shared, low-generation-probability nucleotide sequences. In a later analysis, a clonal expansion index was calculated for each public chain from normalized within-repertoire ranks of inferred template counts. Generation probabilities in a later analysis came from a VDJ recombination model fitted to out-of-frame rearrangements, and those results were checked against IGoR. Hypergeometric tests were used in a later analysis to score TCR-TCR, TCR-HLA and TCR-CMV co-occurrence, with a repertoire-size bias correction applied to the TCR pairs. False discovery rates were estimated in a later analysis by permuting HLA or CMV assignments 20 times. In a later analysis, co-occurring TCRs were grouped using DBSCAN, and TCRdist sequence similarity was added for clustering within HLA-allele-positive subsets. For co-occurrence clustering, repertoires with fewer than 30,000 or more than 120,000 public chains were excluded, along with five or six repertoires with anomalous nucleotide sharing. The immuneACCESS repertoire file appears here via TCRdb, limited to in-frame rearrangements. These files lack a portion of the clones; in checked studies, under half of the deficit traces to unresolved V genes, and the cause of the others is not known. V, J and clone size reflect that table, while D and trimming were determined from the DNA. The sample includes about 200,000 clones, with 75% to 80% observed a single time. The ten top clones hold 11% to 15% of the sample.

The sample comprised PBMCs. This receptor was identified in a young woman in good health and CMV-seropositive.

The CDR3 region: CSVILAANEKLFF. The nucleotides read TGCAGCGTGATATTGGCGGCTAATGAAAAACTGTTTTTT. The chain is made from TRBV29-1 and TRBJ1-4; there is no confident call for the D gene. The junction carries 11 bases between V and J, which are trimmed by 6 bases and 3 bases respectively. CDR1 is given as SQVTM and CDR2 as ANQGSEA, both from the germline V gene. From the cysteine up to the phenylalanine, the CDR3 has a length of 13 residues. The kept DNA is CDR3 alone, 39 bases in frame from the first base.